These 10 T cell receptor beta chains originate from one sample sequenced in a study of molecular identifiers for immune sequencing clone quantification. TCRdb re-derived calls from the PCR reads in MiXCR, one entry per CDR3 protein. The repertoire holds some 91,000 distinct CDR3 sequences, with roughly 24% as singletons. Material for sequencing was naive CD8+ T cells from blood, with Jurkat cell RNA spiked in. As for subset: FACS-sorted CD8+CD4-CCR7+CD45RA+ naive T cells. The receptors originated from a human donor in good health. Some libraries in this study had Jurkat cell RNA spiked in.

This clonotype was seen more than once but under ten times. A much larger clone differs by one base, so this may be a read error. V is TRBV3-1 and J is TRBJ1-5, with a weak D call TRBD1 (6 bases). Trimming stripped 1 base from V and 4 bases from J, with 11 bases between. The CDR3 has 15 amino acids. Germline V gives CDR1 LGHDT, CDR2 YNNKEL (reference sequence). The chain's CDR3 is CASSQVAGTNQPQHF. In DNA form, the CDR3 reads TGTGCCAGCAGCCAAGTTGCGGGGACAAATCAGCCCCAGCATTTT. Using reference TRBV3-1 and TRBJ1-5 for the parts outside the CDR3, the full variable domain is DTAVSQTPKYLVTQMGNDKSIKCEQNLGHDTMYWYKQDSKKFLKIMFSYNNKELIINETVPNRFSPKSPDKAHLNLHINSLELGDSAVYFCASSQVAGTNQPQHFGDGTRLSIL.

This clonotype has at least ten counts. This rearrangement joins TRBV6-2 or TRBV6-3 to TRBJ2-3; the D is unclear. This CDR3 region has 15 residues. The V gene lost 5 bases and the J gene lost 2 bases, with 14 bases spanning the gap. Per germline, CDR1 MNHEY and CDR2 SVGEGT. This chain's CDR3 is CASSPFGPNTDTQYF. In DNA form, the CDR3 reads TGTGCCAGCAGTCCTTTCGGTCCGAACACAGATACGCAGTATTTT.

Turning to this clonotype: This is likely a read error, given that the CDR3 carries no conserved phenylalanine or tryptophan at its end. Because the CDR3's place on the DNA is in doubt, the DNA is left out and the CDR3 is given as listed by TCRdb. V is TRBV7-2 and J is TRBJ1-1. The CDR3 region is 11 residues in length, termini included. Germline V CDR1 and CDR2: SGHTA, FQGNSA. The CDR3 reads CASSLGTEAIY.

The J gene is TRBJ2-3, the V gene TRBV4-3; D gene unclear. Germline V lookup: CDR1 LGHNA, CDR2 YSLEER. V lost 0 bases and J lost 8, with 9 bases in between. The CDR3 extends over 13 amino acids. The CDR3 loop reads CASSQDSPATQYF. DNA for the CDR3: TGCGCCAGCAGCCAAGATTCCCCAGCTACGCAGTATTTT.

This clonotype was picked up many times. The chain couples TRBV7-2 to TRBJ2-7, with D maybe TRBD1 (6 bases). CDR1 and CDR2 from the germline V gene are SGHTA and FQGNSA. Trimming stripped 5 bases from V and 12 bases from J, with 17 bases between. CDR3 length: 12 amino acids. The CDR3 DNA reads TGTGCCAGCAGCGCTCGGACAGACCTTTGGTACTTC. As protein: CASSARTDLWYF.

At least ten counts were recorded for this clonotype. J is TRBJ2-7 and V is TRBV5-1, with D perhaps TRBD1 or TRBD2 (5 bases each). Trimming took 5 bases from V and 3 from J, leaving 27 bases between them. This CDR3 comprises 18 residues. Germline V CDR1 and CDR2: SGHRS, YFSETQ. The CDR3 is CASRHPIIGTQQDYEQYF. CDR3 DNA: TGCGCCAGCAGACATCCCATCATCGGGACGCAGCAGGACTACGAGCAGTACTTC.

This chain uses TRBV4-3 with TRBJ2-1, with 14 bases fitting TRBD2. The CDR3 consists of 15 residues. Germline-derived CDR1 and CDR2 are LGHNA and YSLEER. V lost 3 bases to trimming and J lost 8 bases; unmatched junction nucleotides: 3. CDR3: CASSQGLAGVDEQFF. The CDR3 DNA reads TGCGCCAGCAGCCAGGGACTAGCGGGAGTGGATGAGCAGTTCTTC.

A word on this clonotype: A much larger clone sits a single nucleotide away, making a read error possible. CDR3: CASSPDRGFHGQYF. The CDR3 DNA follows: TGCGCCAGCAGCCCGGACAGGGGGTTCCACGGGCAGTACTTC. V and J are TRBV4-3 and TRBJ2-7; TRBD1 matches 10 bases. CDR1 and CDR2 (germline): LGHNA, YSLEER. The CDR3 runs to 14 residues. V dropped 4 bases and J dropped 9; count of bases not matched to a gene: 9.

This clonotype has only a few counts. A much larger clonotype is one base distant, so this may be a read error. The CDR3 carries no conserved terminal phenylalanine or tryptophan, so it likely arises from a read error. V and J are TRBV28 and TRBJ2-6, with TRBD1 matching over 7 bases. The CDR3 spans 17 residues. CDR1 and CDR2 from the germline V gene are MDHEN and SYDVKM. Trimming removed 8 bases from V and 0 bases from J; junction bases left unmatched: 10. CDR3 nucleotide sequence: TGTGCCAGCTCTAGACAGGGCCTTCACTCTGGGGCCAACGTCCTGACTTTA. Protein: CASSRQGLHSGANVLTL.

This clonotype appeared many times. The rearrangement joins TRBV20-1 to TRBJ2-7; tentatively, D is TRBD1 or TRBD2 (5 bases each). Deletions cut 7 bases from V and 0 bases from J, with 7 bases between. The germline V gene encodes CDR1 DFQATT and CDR2 SNEGSKA (reference sequence). The CDR3 is made up of 11 amino acids. Written as DNA, the CDR3 is TGCAGTGGGGGGACCTCCTACGAGCAGTACTTC. Its translation is CSGGTSYEQYF.